This entry lists 32 T cell receptor beta chains sequenced from one sample in a study of T-cell reconstitution after alpha-beta-depleted transplantation in children. Unique molecular identifiers were used to barcode this TCRbeta library. TCRdb called the PCR reads again in MiXCR, with one record for every CDR3 protein. In the table there are 500,000 to 750,000 distinct CDR3 sequences, under 15% of which are singletons. The sequences come from PBMCs, mostly from graft donor cells, collected 360 days after TCRalphabeta/CD19-depleted stem cell transplant. These receptors were collected from a male patient aged 10-17 years who had a stem cell transplant for acute myeloid leukemia, so the T cells may come from the graft donor.

This clonotype was detected many times. V and J are TRBV9 and TRBJ2-1; TRBD1 matches at 11 bases. This CDR3 contains 17 residues. Germline-derived CDR1 and CDR2 are SGDLS and YYNGEE. The junction had 9 bases not matched to a gene; V was cut back by 2 bases and J by 5 bases. In DNA form, the CDR3 reads TGTGCCAGCAGCGTTGTCCCCGGGACAGGGGGGCACAATGAGCAGTTCTTC. Its translation: CASSVVPGTGGHNEQFF.

The chain joins TRBV28 to TRBJ1-6, with TRBD1 matching 12 bases. CDR3 length: 21 residues. Germline CDR1 is MDHEN and CDR2 is SYDVKM. V lost 1 base, J lost 0 bases, and 10 bases stayed unmatched. The CDR3 protein is CASSLSRDRGLRSSYNSPLHF. For the CDR3, the DNA is TGTGCCAGCAGTTTATCCCGGGACAGGGGGCTGCGAAGCTCCTATAATTCACCCCTCCACTTT.

The chain carries TRBV12-3 or TRBV12-4 and TRBJ1-4; perhaps TRBD1 as D (5 bases). V lost 4 bases, J lost 12 bases, and 18 bases lay in between. The CDR3 consists of 14 residues. The CDR3: CASSYGARGIELFF. CDR3 in DNA: TGTGCCAGCAGTTATGGGGCCCGAGGGATTGAACTGTTTTTT.

This clonotype has a count of ten or more. This rearrangement joins TRBV9 to TRBJ2-7; D is possibly TRBD2 (5 bases). V lost 0 bases to trimming and J lost 1 base, with 20 bases between them. This CDR3 spans 18 amino acids. Germline CDR1 is SGDLS and CDR2 is YYNGEE. The CDR3: CASSVESIEEGGSYEQYF. As DNA, the CDR3 is TGTGCCAGCAGCGTAGAATCCATAGAGGAAGGAGGTTCCTACGAGCAGTACTTC. Drawing the rest from reference TRBV9 and TRBJ2-7, the complete variable domain is DSGVTQTPKHLITATGQRVTLRCSPRSGDLSVYWYQQSLDQGLQFLIQYYNGEERAKGNILERFSAQQFPDLHSELNLSSLELGDSALYFCASSVESIEEGGSYEQYFGPGTRLTVT.

This clonotype was found once. CDR3 protein: CAISVAPLTSATYEQYF. CDR3 nucleotides: TGTGCCATCAGTGTTGCACCCCTTACTAGCGCGACCTACGAGCAGTACTTC. The V and J genes are TRBV10-3 and TRBJ2-7; 7 nucleotides agree with TRBD2. The CDR3 contains 17 residues. Germline values: CDR1 ENHRY, CDR2 SYGVKD. The junction had 14 bases not matched to a gene; V was cut back by 4 bases and J by 2 bases.

This clonotype was observed at least ten times. The J gene is TRBJ2-2, the V gene TRBV7-2; possible D gene TRBD1, 7 bases. There are 16 residues in the CDR3. Trimming left V 0 bases short and J 4 bases short, with 12 bases between. Germline values: CDR1 SGHTA, CDR2 FQGNSA. CDR3 nucleotide sequence: TGTGCCAGCAGCTTAGCTTACAGGGGAGGCACCGGGGAGCTGTTTTTT. Protein: CASSLAYRGGTGELFF.

The chain recombines TRBV19 with TRBJ2-5; possible D gene TRBD2, 5 bases. V was trimmed by 10 bases and J by 3 bases, leaving 15 bases between them. Germline V gives CDR1 LNHDA, CDR2 SQIVND (reference sequence). The CDR3 spans 13 residues. CDR3 DNA: TGTGCCACGTATGACCGGAGGAAAGAGACCCAGTACTTC. Translated, it gives CATYDRRKETQYF.

The rearrangement uses TRBV6-2 or TRBV6-3 and TRBJ2-5; D is possibly TRBD1 (5 bases). The CDR3 is 14 amino acids. V was trimmed by 7 bases and J by 1 base, leaving 13 bases between them. Per germline, CDR1 MNHEY and CDR2 SVGEGT. The CDR3 loop reads CASMRQGGQETQYF. DNA for the CDR3: TGTGCCAGCATGAGGCAGGGCGGCCAAGAGACCCAGTACTTC.

This clonotype was seen at least ten times. The gene calls are TRBV7-8 and TRBJ2-7; TRBD1 aligns across 7 bases. With V trimmed by 5 bases and J by 3 bases, 25 bases remained unmatched. Germline CDR1 SGHVS, CDR2 FQNEAQ. The CDR3 runs to 20 residues. CDR3 DNA: TGTGCCAGCAGCCCGAACCCCGGGACAGTAATTCGTATTAGTAACTACGAGCAGTACTTC. Its translation: CASSPNPGTVIRISNYEQYF.

J is TRBJ2-6 and V is TRBV24-1; the D gene is possibly TRBD1 (5 bases). The germline V gene has CDR1 KGHDR and CDR2 SFDVKD. The CDR3 sequence is 15 residues long. V gave up 5 bases and J gave up 2 bases, with 9 bases separating them. CDR3 residues: CATSGSRAGANVLTF. CDR3 nucleotide sequence: TGTGCCACCAGTGGTTCCAGGGCTGGGGCCAACGTCCTGACTTTC.

This rearrangement joins TRBV7-9 to TRBJ1-1; D gene unclear. The CDR3 spans 14 residues. Germline CDR1 SEHNR, CDR2 FQNEAQ (reference sequence). Deletions cut 0 bases from V and 5 bases from J, with 10 bases between. The CDR3 coding sequence is TGTGCCAGCAGCTTAGCCCTGATAAGAACTGAAGCTTTCTTT. Protein: CASSLALIRTEAFF.

The V gene is TRBV20-1, the J gene TRBJ2-3; 12 nucleotides match TRBD2. Germline V gene data show CDR1 as DFQATT and CDR2 as SNEGSKA (reference sequence). The trim removed 6 bases at V and 3 bases at J, leaving 4 bases unmatched. The CDR3 is made up of 14 amino acids. CDR3 DNA sequence: TGCAGTGCGTGGACTAGCGGGACTACAGATACGCAGTATTTT. As protein: CSAWTSGTTDTQYF.

The chain has TRBV4-3 and TRBJ2-1; the D gene is possibly TRBD1 (6 bases). Between the trimmed V and J ends, which lost 4 bases and 9 bases, there was a span of 13 bases. Germline CDR1 reads LGHNA; CDR2 reads YSLEER. The CDR3 is 13 amino acids. The CDR3 DNA follows: TGCGCCAGCAGCCGCCTTCAGGGGAGTGAGCAGTTCTTC. Protein: CASSRLQGSEQFF.

This clonotype has at least ten counts. The J gene is TRBJ2-7, the V gene TRBV7-8; no clear D. V was cut by 7 bases and J by 2 bases, with 9 bases left in between. Germline V gene sequence: CDR1 SGHVS, CDR2 FQNEAQ. The CDR3 runs 12 residues. CDR3 DNA sequence: TGTGCCAGCATGGGCAAGACCTACGAGCAGTACTTC. Translating it yields CASMGKTYEQYF. The full variable domain, its missing parts supplied by reference TRBV7-8 and TRBJ2-7, is GAGVSQSPRYKVAKRGQDVALRCDPISGHVSLFWYQQALGQGPEFLTYFQNEAQLDKSGLPSDRFFAERPEGSVSTLKIQRTQQEDSAVYLCASMGKTYEQYFGPGTRLTVT.

This clonotype was detected ten times or more. The chain carries TRBV28 and TRBJ2-1; 7 bases align to TRBD1. From germline, CDR1 is MDHEN and CDR2 SYDVKM. V trimming: 3 bases; J trimming: 7 bases; junction bases outside the gene matches: 12. This CDR3 comprises 16 residues. The CDR3 nucleotides read TGTGCCAGCAGTTTCTGGGGTAGGGGGCTAGGAAATGAGCAGTTCTTC. Its protein is CASSFWGRGLGNEQFF.

V and J are TRBV29-1 and TRBJ2-5; 15 bases align to TRBD2. The CDR3 covers 15 residues. The germline V gene encodes CDR1 SQVTM and CDR2 ANQGSEA. After removal of 4 bases from V and 7 bases from J, the junction contained 7 bases not matched to a gene. The CDR3 sequence is CSVAPGLAGGMTQYF. The CDR3 coding sequence is TGCAGCGTTGCTCCGGGACTAGCGGGAGGAATGACCCAGTACTTC.

The chain is built from TRBV4-3 and TRBJ2-7, with 14 bases fitting TRBD2. CDR3 length: 17 amino acids. CDR1 and CDR2 from the germline V gene are LGHNA and YSLEER. J lost 4 bases, V lost 2 bases, and 7 bases had no gene match. The CDR3 sequence is CASSQRLAGGPSYEQYF. The CDR3 region has the DNA TGCGCCAGCAGCCAAAGACTAGCGGGAGGGCCGAGTTACGAGCAGTACTTC.

The V gene is TRBV14, the J gene TRBJ2-7; D remains ambiguous. Germline-derived CDR1 and CDR2 are SGHDN and FVKESK. The germline V and J ends were trimmed by 5 bases and 2 bases, with 13 bases remaining between them. This CDR3 spans 14 amino acids. Here the CDR3 DNA reads TGTGCCAGCAGCAGAGCCGGTTTCCCCTACGAGCAGTACTTC. It translates to CASSRAGFPYEQYF.

This chain links TRBV12-3 or TRBV12-4 with TRBJ2-1; D is possibly TRBD2 (6 bases). V was pared by 3 bases and J by 2 bases, with 14 bases between. CDR3 length equals 16 residues. CDR3: CASSFGGNPPYNEQFF. The CDR3 DNA reads as TGTGCCAGCAGTTTCGGCGGGAACCCCCCCTACAATGAGCAGTTCTTC.

The chain carries TRBV28 and TRBJ2-3; D is unclear. The CDR3 runs to 13 residues. Trimming shortened V by 7 bases and J by 2 bases, and 10 bases separated the two germline ends. Per germline, CDR1 MDHEN and CDR2 SYDVKM. In DNA, the CDR3 is TGTGCCAGCAAGAGGACCCCCACAGATACGCAGTATTTT. It yields the protein CASKRTPTDTQYF.

This rearrangement joins TRBV5-1 to TRBJ1-2, with TRBD1 identical over 10 bases. Germline V lookup: CDR1 SGHRS, CDR2 YFSETQ. The trim removed 5 bases at V and 4 bases at J, leaving 8 bases unmatched. This CDR3 contains 15 residues. The CDR3 nucleotides read TGCGCCAGCAGATTCGACAGGGGGCTCGGCTATGGCTACACCTTC. Its translation: CASRFDRGLGYGYTF.

This clonotype was counted a few times. In nucleotides, the CDR3 is TGTGCCAGCTCACCACTAGTAGCGGGAGGAGGGAATGAGCAGTTCTTC. Protein sequence: CASSPLVAGGGNEQFF. The V call is TRBV18, the J call TRBJ2-1; 10 nucleotides agree with TRBD2. Germline values: CDR1 KGHSH, CDR2 LQKENI. J was trimmed by 7 bases and V by 1 base; bases with no gene match: 7. The CDR3 covers 16 residues.

A remark on this clonotype: The junction departs from the called germline gene at one end, perhaps through a read error. The gene calls are TRBV7-7 and TRBJ2-1; 8 bases line up with TRBD2. Germline CDR1 reads SSHAT; CDR2 reads FNYEAQ (reference sequence). CDR3 length: 16 residues. CDR3 coding DNA: TGTGCTAGCAGTCAAAGAGCGGGAGTCTCCAACAATGAGCAGTTCTTC. Translated, it gives CASSQRAGVSNNEQFF. Variable domain in full (rest from reference TRBV7-7 and TRBJ2-1): GAGVSQSPRYKVTKRGQDVTLRCDPISSHATLYWYQQALGQGPEFLTYFNYEAQPDKSGLPSDRFSAERPEGSISTLTIQRTEQRDSAMYRCASSQRAGVSNNEQFFGPGTRLTVL.

The chain links TRBV5-1 to TRBJ2-2; a weak D match, TRBD2 (6 bases). This CDR3 contains 17 residues. Trimming shortened V by 0 bases and J by 3 bases, and 15 bases separated the two germline ends. From germline, CDR1 is SGHRS and CDR2 YFSETQ. Here the CDR3 reads CASSLAPGERDTGELFF. The CDR3 DNA reads as TGCGCCAGCAGCTTGGCCCCGGGGGAGCGGGACACCGGGGAGCTGTTTTTT.

This clonotype was found a few times. The chain employs TRBV20-1 and TRBJ2-7; possibly TRBD2 for D (5 bases). Trimming shortened V by 1 base and J by 0 bases, and 13 bases separated the two germline ends. This CDR3 has 15 residues. Germline V gives CDR1 DFQATT, CDR2 SNEGSKA (reference sequence). The CDR3 is CSARGWSGSSYEQYF. The DNA for the CDR3 is TGCAGTGCTAGAGGTTGGAGTGGGAGCTCCTACGAGCAGTACTTC.

The V call is TRBV27, the J call TRBJ1-1; maybe TRBD1 (6 bases). In germline, CDR1 is MNHEY, CDR2 SMNVEV (reference sequence). V lost 5 bases, J lost 5 bases, and 27 bases lay in between. This CDR3 has 18 residues. The CDR3 protein is CASSEDSTPSSRVTEAFF. The CDR3, as DNA: TGTGCCAGCAGTGAGGACAGCACCCCCTCATCTAGGGTAACTGAAGCTTTCTTT.

On this clonotype: A much bigger clone sits one base away, suggesting this may be a read error. The rearrangement uses TRBV28 and TRBJ2-7, with D maybe TRBD2 (5 bases). Trimming cost V 8 bases and J 2 bases, with 10 bases left between them. Germline values: CDR1 MDHEN, CDR2 SYDVKM. This CDR3 has 12 residues. As DNA, the CDR3 is TGTGCCAGCCAAGCGGTACCCTACGAGCAGTACTTC. It yields the protein CASQAVPYEQYF.

This chain connects TRBV5-1 to TRBJ2-1, with 11 positions matching TRBD2. Germline CDR1 and CDR2: SGHRS and YFSETQ. Trimming at V came to 6 bases and at J to 7 bases, leaving 6 bases not matched to a gene. The CDR3 spans 14 residues. In DNA form, the CDR3 reads TGCGCCAGCAAACTAGCGGGAGTAATGAATGAGCAGTTCTTC. Its translation: CASKLAGVMNEQFF.

This rearrangement joins TRBV20-1 to TRBJ1-1; D gene uncertain. CDR3 length equals 10 residues. Trimming took 0 bases from V and 9 from J, leaving 5 bases between them. CDR1 is DFQATT, CDR2 SNEGSKA, per germline (reference sequence). Written as DNA, the CDR3 is TGCAGTGCTAGAGACCCCCAAGCTTTCTTT. Translating gives CSARDPQAFF.

This clonotype was recorded many times. This sequence joins TRBV5-6 and TRBJ2-7; D not certain. The V gene lost 4 bases and the J gene lost 6 bases, with 14 bases spanning the gap. This CDR3 comprises 13 residues. Germline V lookup: CDR1 SGHDT, CDR2 YYEEEE. CDR3 coding DNA: TGTGCCAGCAGCCCCGGGTGGGCTGGCGAGCAGTACTTC. This encodes CASSPGWAGEQYF.

The CDR3 region has the DNA TGCAGTGCTAGACCAGGAAGGACTAGCGGGAGGGTTTCCTACGAGCAGTACTTC. It translates to CSARPGRTSGRVSYEQYF. The rearrangement uses TRBV20-1 and TRBJ2-7; 15 nucleotides line up with TRBD2. The germline V gene has CDR1 DFQATT and CDR2 SNEGSKA (reference sequence). J was trimmed by 1 base and V by 2 bases; bases with no gene match: 9. The CDR3 is 18 residues long.

The genes are TRBV4-1 and TRBJ2-7; TRBD2 matches 11 bases. Germline CDR1 and CDR2: MGHRA and YSYEKL. This CDR3 is 17 amino acids long. V trimming: 3 bases; J trimming: 4 bases; junction bases outside the gene matches: 11. CDR3 in DNA: TGCGCCAGCAGCCACTCCGATCGCCTAGCGGGAGGATACGAGCAGTACTTC. Its translation is CASSHSDRLAGGYEQYF.